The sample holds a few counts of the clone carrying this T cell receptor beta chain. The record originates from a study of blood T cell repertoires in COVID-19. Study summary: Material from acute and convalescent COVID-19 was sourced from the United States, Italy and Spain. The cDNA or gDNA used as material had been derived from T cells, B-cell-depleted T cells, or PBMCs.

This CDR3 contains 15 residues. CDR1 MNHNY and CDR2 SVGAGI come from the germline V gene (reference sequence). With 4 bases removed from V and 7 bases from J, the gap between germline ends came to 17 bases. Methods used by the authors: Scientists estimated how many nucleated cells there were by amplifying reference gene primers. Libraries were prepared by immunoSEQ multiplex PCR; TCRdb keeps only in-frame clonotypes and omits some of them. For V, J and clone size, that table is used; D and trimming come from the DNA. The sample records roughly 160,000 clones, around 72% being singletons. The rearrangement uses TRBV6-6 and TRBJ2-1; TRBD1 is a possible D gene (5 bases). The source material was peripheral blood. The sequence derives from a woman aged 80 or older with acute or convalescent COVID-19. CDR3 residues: CASSFSRVQGNEQFF. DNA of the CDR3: TGTGCCAGCAGTTTCTCCCGGGTGCAGGGAAATGAGCAGTTCTTC.